This T cell receptor beta chain appears in the sequencing data of a study of cytomegalovirus exposure and HLA in healthy donors. Study summary: Roughly 80 million unique TCRs from HLA-typed donors made up an early data release. General study results and limits: In all likelihood, a cluster of highly shared sequence variants was a sequencing artifact.

Comments on this clone: Its antigen is not known.

PCR amplification relied on 60 Vbeta primers (plus 13 Jbeta primers). The protocol was immunoSEQ multiplex PCR, while the TCRdb copy is restricted to in-frame clones and leaves out a portion. The sample yields approximately 91,000 clones, roughly 80% seen once. The CDR3 sequence is 15 residues long. Trimming took 5 bases from V and 6 from J; bases not matched to a gene: 3. The germline CDR1 and CDR2 sequences are MDHEN and SYDVKM. The rearrangement joins TRBV28 to TRBJ2-2; the match to TRBD2 covers 13 bases. Source material: PBMCs. The TCR was taken from a human donor in good health. CDR3 in amino acids: CASSPGLAGAGELFF. Written as DNA, the CDR3 is TGTGCCAGCAGTCCCGGACTAGCGGGAGCCGGGGAGCTGTTTTTT.